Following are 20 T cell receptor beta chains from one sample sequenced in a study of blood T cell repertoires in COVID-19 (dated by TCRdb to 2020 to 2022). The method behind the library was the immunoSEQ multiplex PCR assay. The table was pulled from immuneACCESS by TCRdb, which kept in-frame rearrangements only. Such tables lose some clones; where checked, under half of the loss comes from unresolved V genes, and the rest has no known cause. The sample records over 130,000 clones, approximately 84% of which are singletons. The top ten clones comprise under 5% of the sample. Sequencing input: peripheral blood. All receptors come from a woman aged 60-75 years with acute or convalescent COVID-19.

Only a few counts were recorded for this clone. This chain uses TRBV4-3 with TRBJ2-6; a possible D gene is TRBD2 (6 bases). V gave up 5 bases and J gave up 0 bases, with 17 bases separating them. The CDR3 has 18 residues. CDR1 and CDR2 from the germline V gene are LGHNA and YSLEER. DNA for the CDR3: TGCGCCAGCAGCAAGGGACTCCAAACCCTCTCTGGGGCCAACGTCCTGACTTTC. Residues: CASSKGLQTLSGANVLTF.

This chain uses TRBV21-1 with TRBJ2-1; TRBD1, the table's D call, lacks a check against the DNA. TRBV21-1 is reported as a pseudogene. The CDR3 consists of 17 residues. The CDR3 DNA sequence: TGTGCCAGCAGCCCCAAACGAGGGACAGGCGTCTACAATGAGCAGTTCTTC. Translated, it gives CASSPKRGTGVYNEQFF.

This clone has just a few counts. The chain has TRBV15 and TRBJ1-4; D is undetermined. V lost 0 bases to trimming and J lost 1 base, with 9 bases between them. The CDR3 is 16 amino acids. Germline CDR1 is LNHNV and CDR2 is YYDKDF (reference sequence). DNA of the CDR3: TGTGCCACCAGCAGAGATCTGCCGGGAACTAATGAAAAACTGTTTTTT. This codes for CATSRDLPGTNEKLFF.

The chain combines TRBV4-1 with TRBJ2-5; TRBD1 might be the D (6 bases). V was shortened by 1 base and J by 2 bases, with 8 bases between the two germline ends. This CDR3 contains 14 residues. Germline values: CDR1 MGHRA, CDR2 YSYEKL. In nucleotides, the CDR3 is TGCGCCAGCAGCCAAGTCCAGGGGCAAGAGACCCAGTACTTC. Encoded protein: CASSQVQGQETQYF.

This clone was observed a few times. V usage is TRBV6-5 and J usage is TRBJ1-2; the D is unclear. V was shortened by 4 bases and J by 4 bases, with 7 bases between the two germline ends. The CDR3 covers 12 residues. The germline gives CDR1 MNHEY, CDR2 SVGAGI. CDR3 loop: CASSSRSYGYTF. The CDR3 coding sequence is TGTGCCAGCAGTTCCAGGTCCTATGGCTACACCTTC.

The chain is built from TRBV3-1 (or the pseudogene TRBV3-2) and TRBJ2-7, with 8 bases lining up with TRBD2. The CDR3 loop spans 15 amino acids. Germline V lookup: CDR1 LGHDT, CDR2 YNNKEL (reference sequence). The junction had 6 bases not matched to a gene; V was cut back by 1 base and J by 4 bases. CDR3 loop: CASSQGAGAAYEQYF. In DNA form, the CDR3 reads TGTGCCAGCAGCCAAGGAGCGGGAGCGGCATACGAGCAGTACTTC.

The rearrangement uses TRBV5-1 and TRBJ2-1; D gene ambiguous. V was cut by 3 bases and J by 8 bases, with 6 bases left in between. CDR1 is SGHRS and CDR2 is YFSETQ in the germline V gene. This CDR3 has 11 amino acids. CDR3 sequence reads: CASSSDYEQFF. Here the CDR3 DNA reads TGCGCCAGCAGCTCCGACTATGAGCAGTTCTTC.

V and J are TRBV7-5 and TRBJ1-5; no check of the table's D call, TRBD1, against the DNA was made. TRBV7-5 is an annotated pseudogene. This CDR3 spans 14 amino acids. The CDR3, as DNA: TGTGCCAGATGCAGGTTGTATAGCAATCAGCCCCAGCATTTT. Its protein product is CARCRLYSNQPQHF.

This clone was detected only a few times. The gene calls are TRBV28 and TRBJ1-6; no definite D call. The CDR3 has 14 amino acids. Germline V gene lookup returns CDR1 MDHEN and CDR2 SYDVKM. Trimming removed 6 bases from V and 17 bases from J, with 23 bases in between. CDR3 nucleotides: TGTGCCAGCAGAACGGACTTTTCCCCCGCCTCGGTCCACTTT. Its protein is CASRTDFSPASVHF.

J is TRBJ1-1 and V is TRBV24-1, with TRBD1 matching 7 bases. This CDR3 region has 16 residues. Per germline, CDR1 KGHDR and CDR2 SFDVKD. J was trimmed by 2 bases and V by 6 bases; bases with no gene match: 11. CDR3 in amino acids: CATSSPVQGGNTEAFF. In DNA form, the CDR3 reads TGTGCCACCAGTTCCCCAGTGCAGGGGGGAAACACTGAAGCTTTCTTT.

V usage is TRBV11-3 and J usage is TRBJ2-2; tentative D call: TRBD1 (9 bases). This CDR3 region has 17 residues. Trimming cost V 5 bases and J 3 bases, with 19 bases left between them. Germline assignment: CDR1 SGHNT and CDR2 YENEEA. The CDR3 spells CASSREGQGRYTGELFF. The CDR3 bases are TGTGCCAGCAGCCGGGAGGGACAGGGAAGATACACCGGGGAGCTGTTTTTT.

The CDR3 nucleotides read TGTGCCAGCACCTGGGGGGAGCGGAGAGGGGACTACGAGCAGTACTTC. Translated, it gives CASTWGERRGDYEQYF. The V call is TRBV5-5, the J call TRBJ2-7, with D perhaps matching TRBD2 (6 bases). The CDR3 runs 16 residues. The V gene's germline CDR1 is SGHKS and CDR2 YYEKEE (reference sequence). V was pared by 6 bases and J by 3 bases, with 22 bases between.

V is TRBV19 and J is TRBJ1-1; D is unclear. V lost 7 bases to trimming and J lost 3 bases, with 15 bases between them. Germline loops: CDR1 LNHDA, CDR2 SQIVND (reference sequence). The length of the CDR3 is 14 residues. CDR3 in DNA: TGTGCCAGTAAAGTCGGAAGGGAGGACACTGAAGCTTTCTTT. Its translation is CASKVGREDTEAFF.

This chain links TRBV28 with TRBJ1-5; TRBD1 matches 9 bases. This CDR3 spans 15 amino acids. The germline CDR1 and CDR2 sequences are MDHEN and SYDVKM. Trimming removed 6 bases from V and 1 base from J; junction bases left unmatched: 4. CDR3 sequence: CASRRTGGSNQPQHF. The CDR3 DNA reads TGTGCCAGCAGACGCACAGGGGGCAGCAATCAGCCCCAGCATTTT.

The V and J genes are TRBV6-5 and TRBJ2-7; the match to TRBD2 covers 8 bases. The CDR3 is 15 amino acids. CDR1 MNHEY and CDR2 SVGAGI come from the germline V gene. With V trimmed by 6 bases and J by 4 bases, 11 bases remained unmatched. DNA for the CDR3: TGTGCCAGCAGCAGGGTAGCGGGGTCCACGTACGAGCAGTACTTC. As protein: CASSRVAGSTYEQYF.

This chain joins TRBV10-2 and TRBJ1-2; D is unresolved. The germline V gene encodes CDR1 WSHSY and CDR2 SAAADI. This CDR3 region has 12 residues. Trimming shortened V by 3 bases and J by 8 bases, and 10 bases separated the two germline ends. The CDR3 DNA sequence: TGCGCCAGCAGTGACAGTTTGCTGGGCTACACCTTC. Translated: CASSDSLLGYTF.

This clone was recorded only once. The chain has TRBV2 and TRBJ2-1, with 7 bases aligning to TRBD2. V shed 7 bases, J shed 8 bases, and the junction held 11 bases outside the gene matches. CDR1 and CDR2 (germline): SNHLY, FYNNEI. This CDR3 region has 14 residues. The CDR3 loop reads CASTLEGGDDEQFF. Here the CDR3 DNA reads TGTGCCAGCACTCTGGAGGGAGGGGACGATGAGCAGTTCTTC. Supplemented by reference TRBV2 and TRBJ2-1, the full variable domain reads EPEVTQTPSHQVTQMGQEVILRCVPISNHLYFYWYRQILGQKVEFLVSFYNNEISEKSEIFDDQFSVERPDGSNFTLKIRSTKLEDSAMYFCASTLEGGDDEQFFGPGTRLTVL.

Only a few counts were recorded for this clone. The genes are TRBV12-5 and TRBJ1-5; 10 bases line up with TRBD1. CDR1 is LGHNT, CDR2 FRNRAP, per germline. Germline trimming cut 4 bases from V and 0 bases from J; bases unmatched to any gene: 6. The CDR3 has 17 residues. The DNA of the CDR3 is TGTGCTAGTGGTTGGGGGACAGGGGATCGTAGCAATCAGCCCCAGCATTTT. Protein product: CASGWGTGDRSNQPQHF.

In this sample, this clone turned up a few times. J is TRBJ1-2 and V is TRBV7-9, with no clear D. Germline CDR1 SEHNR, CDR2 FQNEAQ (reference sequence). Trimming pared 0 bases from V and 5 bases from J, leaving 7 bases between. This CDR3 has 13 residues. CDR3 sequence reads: CASSLASTYGYTF. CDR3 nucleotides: TGTGCCAGCAGCTTAGCGAGCACGTATGGCTACACCTTC.

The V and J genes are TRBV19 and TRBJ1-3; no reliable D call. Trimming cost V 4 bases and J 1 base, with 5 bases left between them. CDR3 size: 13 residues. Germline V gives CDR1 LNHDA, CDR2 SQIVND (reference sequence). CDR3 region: CASSRASGNTIYF. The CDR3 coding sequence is TGTGCCAGTAGTAGGGCTTCTGGAAACACCATATATTTT.